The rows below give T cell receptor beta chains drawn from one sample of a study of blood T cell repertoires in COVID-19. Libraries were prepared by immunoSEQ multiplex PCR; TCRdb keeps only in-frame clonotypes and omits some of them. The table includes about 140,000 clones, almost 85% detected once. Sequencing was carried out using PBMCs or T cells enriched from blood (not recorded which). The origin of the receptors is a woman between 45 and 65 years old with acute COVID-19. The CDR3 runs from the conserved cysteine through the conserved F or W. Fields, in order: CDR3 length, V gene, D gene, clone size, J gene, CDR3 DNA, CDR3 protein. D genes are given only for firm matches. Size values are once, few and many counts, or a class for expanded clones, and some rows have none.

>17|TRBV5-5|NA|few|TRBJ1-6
TGTGCCAGCAGCTTGGGGGGGCTCAGGGATGGTTCTTCACCCCTCCACTTT
CASSLGGLRDGSSPLHF
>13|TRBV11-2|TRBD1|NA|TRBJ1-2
TGTGCCAGCAGCTGGGGACAGGCGGACGGCTACACCTTC
CASSWGQADGYTF
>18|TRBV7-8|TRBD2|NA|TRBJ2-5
TGTGCCAGCAGCTCAGCCAGGACTAGCGGGAGGGCCGTAGAGACCCAGTACTTC
CASSSARTSGRAVETQYF
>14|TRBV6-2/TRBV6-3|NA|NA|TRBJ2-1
TGTGCCAGCAGTTACGGGCAGAGATACAATGAGCAGTTCTTC
CASSYGQRYNEQFF
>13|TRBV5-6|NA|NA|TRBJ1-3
TGTGCCAGCAGCTTTGACAACGGAAACACCATATATTTT
CASSFDNGNTIYF
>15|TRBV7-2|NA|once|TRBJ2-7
TGTGCCAGCAGCTTAGAGGGGACTTCAACCTACGAGCAGTACTTC
CASSLEGTSTYEQYF
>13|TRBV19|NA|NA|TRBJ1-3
TGTGCCACGGCCTCGGGGGACGAAAACACCATATATTTT
CATASGDENTIYF
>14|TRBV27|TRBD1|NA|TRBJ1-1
TGTGCCAGCAGGGCCGGGACAGGGATCGCTGAAGCTTTCTTT
CASRAGTGIAEAFF
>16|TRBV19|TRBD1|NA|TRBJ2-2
TGTGCCAGTAGTATAATAGGGGGCACGAACACCGGGGAGCTGTTTTTT
CASSIIGGTNTGELFF
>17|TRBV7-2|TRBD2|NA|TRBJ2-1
TGTGCCAGCAGCGGGACTAGCGGGAATGCGTGGAGTAATGAGCAGTTCTTC
CASSGTSGNAWSNEQFF